The rows below give T cell receptor beta chains drawn from one sample of a study of shared clonotypes between healthy human individuals. Measured with immunoSEQ multiplex PCR; TCRdb has only the in-frame clones, and not every one. The sample holds around 690,000 clones, 80% to 95% seen once. Sequencing was carried out using memory CD8+ T cells from PBMCs. Receptors originate from a man younger than 35 in good health. Some clones in this sample may be carry-over from other donors' samples. The CDR3 runs from the conserved cysteine through the conserved F or W. Fields, in order: CDR3 protein, CDR3 DNA, D gene, clone size, J gene, V gene. A D gene is named only where the DNA matches it firmly. The size entry is marked missing in some rows and otherwise reads once, few, many or a size class.

cdr3_aa: CASRSRTAENTGELFF
cdr3_nt: TGTGCCAGCAGAAGCCGGACAGCCGAGAACACCGGGGAGCTGTTTTTT
d_call: NA
clone_size: few
j_call: TRBJ2-2
v_call: TRBV6-4

cdr3_aa: CASSFAPQETQYF
cdr3_nt: TGTGCCAGCAGCTTTGCGCCTCAAGAGACCCAGTACTTC
d_call: NA
clone_size: NA
j_call: TRBJ2-5
v_call: TRBV5-4

cdr3_aa: CASSLAGGTDTQYF
cdr3_nt: TGTGCCAGCAGCTTGGCGGGAGGGACAGATACGCAGTATTTT
d_call: TRBD2
clone_size: NA
j_call: TRBJ2-3
v_call: TRBV7-8

cdr3_aa: CASSQLGFQFF
cdr3_nt: TGTGCCAGCAGCCAACTAGGATTTCAGTTCTTC
d_call: NA
clone_size: few
j_call: TRBJ2-1
v_call: TRBV9

cdr3_aa: CASSWPGATAGEIEKLFF
cdr3_nt: TGTGCCAGCAGCTGGCCAGGAGCAACGGCTGGTGAGATTGAAAAACTGTTTTTT
d_call: NA
clone_size: NA
j_call: TRBJ1-4
v_call: TRBV7-9

cdr3_aa: CASSPWGDSNQPQHF
cdr3_nt: TGTGCCAGCAGTCCTTGGGGCGATAGCAATCAGCCCCAGCATTTT
d_call: NA
clone_size: NA
j_call: TRBJ1-5
v_call: TRBV27

cdr3_aa: CSVEGIRDRGFYEQYF
cdr3_nt: TGCAGCGTTGAAGGTATCCGGGACAGGGGTTTTTACGAGCAGTACTTC
d_call: TRBD1
clone_size: NA
j_call: TRBJ2-7
v_call: TRBV29-1

cdr3_aa: CASSSFRFGNNEQFF
cdr3_nt: TGTGCCAGCAGCTCCTTTCGTTTTGGAAACAATGAGCAGTTCTTC
d_call: NA
clone_size: NA
j_call: TRBJ2-1
v_call: TRBV7-2

cdr3_aa: CASRADLDREKLFF
cdr3_nt: TGTGCCAGCAGGGCGGACCTCGACCGGGAAAAACTGTTTTTT
d_call: NA
clone_size: NA
j_call: TRBJ1-4
v_call: TRBV27

cdr3_aa: CASSFGLLAVYNEQFF
cdr3_nt: TGTGCCAGCAGCTTCGGTCTGCTAGCGGTTTACAATGAGCAGTTCTTC
d_call: TRBD2
clone_size: NA
j_call: TRBJ2-1
v_call: TRBV5-6

cdr3_aa: CASSSARQVDTQYF
cdr3_nt: TGTGCCAGCAGTTCCGCGAGACAGGTAGATACGCAGTATTTT
d_call: NA
clone_size: NA
j_call: TRBJ2-3
v_call: TRBV27

cdr3_aa: CASSEDRSQYNEQFF
cdr3_nt: TGTGCCAGCAGTGAGGACCGTTCTCAGTACAATGAGCAGTTCTTC
d_call: NA
clone_size: once
j_call: TRBJ2-1
v_call: TRBV6-4

cdr3_aa: CASGQSGTATNEKLFF
cdr3_nt: TGTGCCAGCGGTCAGTCCGGGACAGCAACTAATGAAAAACTGTTTTTT
d_call: TRBD1
clone_size: NA
j_call: TRBJ1-4
v_call: TRBV7-9

cdr3_aa: CASSPIGQPRETQYF
cdr3_nt: TGTGCCAGCAGCCCGATAGGGCAGCCGAGAGAGACCCAGTACTTC
d_call: NA
clone_size: NA
j_call: TRBJ2-5
v_call: TRBV7-9

cdr3_aa: CASSISRGNEQFF
cdr3_nt: TGTGCCAGTAGTATCAGCAGGGGGAATGAGCAGTTCTTC
d_call: TRBD1
clone_size: NA
j_call: TRBJ2-1
v_call: TRBV19